Listed below are T cell receptor beta chains from one sample, sequenced in a study of blood T cell repertoires in COVID-19. Measured with immunoSEQ multiplex PCR; TCRdb has only the in-frame clones, and not every one. The data hold tens of thousands of clones, with approximately 86% observed a single time. Sequenced material: peripheral blood. Every receptor here comes from a man between 65 and 85 years old with acute or convalescent COVID-19. CDR3s include the opening cysteine and the closing phenylalanine or tryptophan. A D gene is named only where the DNA matches it firmly. For some rows the clone size is stated as once, few or many, or as a class when expanded; others skip it.

d_call,clone_size,v_call,j_call,cdr3_nt,cdr3_aa
.,.,TRBV19,TRBJ1-5,TGTGCCAGTAGTATAGATCAGGGGTTGGGCAATCAGCCCCAGCATTTT,CASSIDQGLGNQPQHF
TRBD1,.,TRBV7-9,TRBJ2-7,TGTGCCAGCAGCGCGTACCGGGACAGGGTTTTCTACGAGCAGTACTTC,CASSAYRDRVFYEQYF
TRBD2,.,TRBV18,TRBJ2-7,TGTGCCAGCTCACCGAGCGGGGGCGAGCAGTACTTC,CASSPSGGEQYF
TRBD2,.,TRBV19,TRBJ2-3,TGTGCCAGTAGTGAACTACTAGCGGGAGGCGCAGATACGCAGTATTTT,CASSELLAGGADTQYF
TRBD2,.,TRBV4-3,TRBJ2-3,TGCGCCAGCAGCCAAGATCTAGCGGGGAGCACAGATACGCAGTATTTT,CASSQDLAGSTDTQYF
.,.,TRBV28,TRBJ1-4,TGTGCCAGCAGAGACCAGGGGCTAATAGAAAAACTGTTTTTT,CASRDQGLIEKLFF
.,.,TRBV19,TRBJ1-3,TGTGCCAGTCGTATGCGAGGTGCTGGAAACACCATATATTTT,CASRMRGAGNTIYF
TRBD1,once,TRBV19,TRBJ1-1,TGTGCCAGTAGGGACAGGGAAGGCTACACTGAAGCTTTCTTT,CASRDREGYTEAFF
.,.,TRBV6-5,TRBJ1-6,TGTGCCAGCAGTTACTCCGGCGGGGGCCATTCACCCCTCCACTTT,CASSYSGGGHSPLHF
.,.,TRBV5-1,TRBJ2-3,TGCGCCAGCAGCTTGGGCGGCAGGGTGGGAGATACGCAGTATTTT,CASSLGGRVGDTQYF
.,.,TRBV10-3,TRBJ1-2,TGTGCCATCAGTGAGCCCCAGCGCTATGGCTACACCTTC,CAISEPQRYGYTF
.,.,TRBV10-3,TRBJ1-2,TGTGCCATCACATCCCCCGCTACATCGGGTTCCTATGGCTACACCTTC,CAITSPATSGSYGYTF
TRBD1,.,TRBV10-3,TRBJ2-2,TGTGCCATCAGTGAGTCGGGACAGGGAGATACCGGGGAGCTGTTTTTT,CAISESGQGDTGELFF
.,.,TRBV5-6,TRBJ2-3,TGTGCCAGCAGCTTGACGCTAGCAGATACGCAGTATTTT,CASSLTLADTQYF
.,.,TRBV5-6,TRBJ2-5,TGTGCCAGCAGTAGGGGACAACTCGAAGAGACCCAGTACTTC,CASSRGQLEETQYF
.,.,TRBV6-5,TRBJ1-6,TGTGCCAGCAGTTACTCGAGTAATTCACCCCTCCACTTT,CASSYSSNSPLHF
TRBD2,.,TRBV11-1,TRBJ2-1,TGTGCCAGCAGCTTCAGCGGGAACCACAATGAGCAGTTCTTC,CASSFSGNHNEQFF
.,few,TRBV20-1,TRBJ1-2,TGCAGTGCTCCTCTAATCTATGGCTACACCTTC,CSAPLIYGYTF
TRBD1,.,TRBV14,TRBJ1-6,TGTGCCAGCAGCCAGCACTGGACAGGGGATTCACCCCTCCACTTT,CASSQHWTGDSPLHF
TRBD1,once,TRBV3-1/TRBV3-2,TRBJ1-2,TGTGCCAGCAGACAGACAGGGTCCAATGGCTACACCTTC,CASRQTGSNGYTF
.,.,TRBV5-6,TRBJ2-6,TGTGCCAGCAGCTTGCGGTTGACAGATTTTATTGGGGCCAACGTCCTGACTTTC,CASSLRLTDFIGANVLTF
TRBD1,.,TRBV24-1,TRBJ2-7,TGTGCCACCAGTGATTCTAGACAGGGATTAGGGGAGCAGTACTTC,CATSDSRQGLGEQYF
TRBD2,.,TRBV13,TRBJ2-7,TGTGCCAGCAAAAGCGGGAATCGGGCTTACGAGCAGTACTTC,CASKSGNRAYEQYF
TRBD1,.,TRBV19,TRBJ2-7,TGTGCCAGTAGTCCGGGACAGGGGGCTTACGAGCAGTACTTC,CASSPGQGAYEQYF
.,.,TRBV6-2/TRBV6-3,TRBJ2-1,TGTGCCAGCAGTCCCCCGACAGTTTACAATGAGCAGTTCTTC,CASSPPTVYNEQFF
TRBD2,.,TRBV19,TRBJ2-7,TGTGCCAGTAGTAAAGCGGGAGGGCCCATCTACGAGCAGTACTTC,CASSKAGGPIYEQYF
TRBD2,.,TRBV4-1,TRBJ2-1,TGCGCCAGCAGCCAAGAGAGGCTAGCGGGAGAATATGAGCAGTTCTTC,CASSQERLAGEYEQFF
.,.,TRBV20-1,TRBJ2-7,TGCAGTGCTAGTCCGAGTCGGGACTCCTACGAGCAGTACTTC,CSASPSRDSYEQYF
TRBD2,.,TRBV7-9,TRBJ2-1,TGTGCCAGCAGCAGTCTAGCGGGAGCATTCAATGAGCAGTTCTTC,CASSSLAGAFNEQFF
TRBD2,.,TRBV7-3,TRBJ2-1,TGTGCCAGCGGACTAGCGGGAGGCTCCTACAATGAGCAGTTCTTC,CASGLAGGSYNEQFF
TRBD2,.,TRBV2,TRBJ2-1,TGTGCCAGCAGTCCCAGACTAGCCTCCTACAATGAGCAGTTCTTC,CASSPRLASYNEQFF
TRBD1,.,TRBV7-8,TRBJ1-3,TGTGCCAGCAGCTATCAGGGGGCATCTAGCGACACCATATATTTT,CASSYQGASSDTIYF
TRBD1,.,TRBV27,TRBJ2-5,TGTGCCAGCAGTTTGGTTACAGGGGGAGAGACCCAGTACTTC,CASSLVTGGETQYF
.,.,TRBV7-2,TRBJ2-1,TGTGCCAGCAGCTTACCGCTAGTTCATGAGCAGTTCTTC,CASSLPLVHEQFF
.,few,TRBV25-1,TRBJ2-7,TGTGCCAGCAGTAAGATAGACGGAGTTTACGAGCAGTACTTC,CASSKIDGVYEQYF
.,.,TRBV4-1,TRBJ2-3,TGCGCCAGCAGCCCGGTAGGGGAGGCGCTCCCAGATACGCAGTATTTT,CASSPVGEALPDTQYF
TRBD2,.,TRBV11-1,TRBJ2-1,TGTGCCAGCAGCTCCGGGACTAGCGGGAGCAATGAGCAGTTCTTC,CASSSGTSGSNEQFF
TRBD1,few,TRBV5-1,TRBJ1-1,TGCGCCAGCAGCTTGGCGGGGACAGGGGCTGAAGCTTTCTTT,CASSLAGTGAEAFF
.,.,TRBV11-3,TRBJ2-1,TGTGCCAGCAGCCTACTTAGCGTAGAGGCCAATGAGCAGTTCTTC,CASSLLSVEANEQFF